What follows is one T cell receptor (beta chain) and its context. These data come from a study of blood T cell repertoires in COVID-19. Study context: Specimens from acute and convalescent COVID-19 originated in the United States, Italy and Spain. Nucleic acid was either cDNA or gDNA, and it came from T cells, B-cell-depleted T cells, or PBMCs.

Trimming stripped 6 bases from V and 4 bases from J, with 12 bases between. Germline V gene lookup returns CDR1 MNHEY and CDR2 SVGAGI. This CDR3 has 14 residues. Profiled with immunoSEQ multiplex PCR; TCRdb holds only in-frame clones, not every one. The table shows around 170,000 clones, with 85% to 90% occurring only once. The source material was peripheral blood. This receptor was obtained from a middle-aged man with active or convalescent COVID-19. The chain employs TRBV6-5 and TRBJ1-4; D is unclear. CDR3 coding DNA: TGTGCCAGCAGAAGGGAGGCCCTTAATGAAAAACTGTTTTTT. Protein: CASRREALNEKLFF.